This TCR beta chain was captured by sequencing in a study of a mutant IDH1 vaccine in newly diagnosed glioma. Study details: Radiotherapy alone preceded vaccination by 4-6 weeks; alternatively, vaccination started with temozolomide cycles. Patients arrived already treated with radiotherapy, temozolomide, or both, most having had both.

The junction had 2 bases not matched to a gene; V was cut back by 2 bases and J by 6 bases. Germline-derived CDR1 and CDR2 are SNHLY and FYNNEI. This CDR3 comprises 14 residues. The method was immunoSEQ multiplex PCR; TCRdb's version includes in-frame clones alone and lacks a portion of them. The sample comprises 13,000 or so clones, roughly 79% of which are singletons, and approximately 4.1% rests with the top ten. As to time point: week 47, end of study. Every vaccine dose comprised 300 ug of mutant IDH1 20-mer peptide plus topical imiquimod. Patients in the study were vaccinated eight times, receiving shots in weeks 1, 3, 5, 7, 11, 15, 19 and 23. Donors had new IDH1-mutant astrocytomas of WHO grade 3 or 4 (ATRX-lost). Turning to this clone: No antigen is known for it.

The genes are TRBV2 and TRBJ2-3, with TRBD2 matching 10 bases. This TCR came from a woman between 35 and 50 years old with glioma. Source: PBMCs, taken from a glioma patient whose treatment included an IDH1 peptide vaccine. This CDR3 reads CASSETTSGDTQYF. As DNA, the CDR3 is TGTGCCAGCAGTGAAACGACTAGCGGGGATACGCAGTATTTT. The full variable domain, rest sourced from reference TRBV2 and TRBJ2-3, is EPEVTQTPSHQVTQMGQEVILRCVPISNHLYFYWYRQILGQKVEFLVSFYNNEISEKSEIFDDQFSVERPDGSNFTLKIRSTKLEDSAMYFCASSETTSGDTQYFGPGTRLTVL.